One sample yielded the 19 T cell receptor beta chains listed below, sequenced in a study of regulatory T cells in long-lasting Graves disease. TCR beta libraries were built with iRepertoire HTBI primers and Arm-PCR of CDR3 regions. Via MiXCR, TCRdb re-called the multiplex PCR reads, giving one row per CDR3 protein. The table shows 300,000 to 350,000 distinct CDR3 sequences, with less than 20% occurring only once. Noted time point: persistent/refractory GD, antithyroid drugs over 5 years with positive TRAb. RNA from PBMCs was the source of the TCR library. Specimen: peripheral blood mononuclear cells (PBMCs), collected when the disease was refractory, from a patient treated with antithyroid drugs. Every receptor here comes from a female donor with Graves disease.

The V and J genes are TRBV10-3 and TRBJ2-2, with D possibly being TRBD1 (5 bases). Germline V gives CDR1 ENHRY, CDR2 SYGVKD. The length of the CDR3 is 14 residues. Trimming shortened V by 0 bases and J by 5 bases, and 7 bases separated the two germline ends. The CDR3 loop is CAISESQGTGELFF. DNA for the CDR3: TGTGCCATCAGTGAGTCGCAGGGAACCGGGGAGCTGTTTTTT.

This clonotype came up once. An end of the junction differs from the germline gene, which may be a read error. The gene calls are TRBV3-1 and TRBJ2-6; D is perhaps TRBD2 (6 bases). Per the germline V gene, CDR1 is LGHDT and CDR2 is YNNKEL (reference sequence). The CDR3 has 16 residues. The CDR3 nucleotides read TGTGCCAGCAGCCAGGTCGGGGGTGGTGGGACCAACGTCCTGACTTTC. Protein sequence: CASSQVGGGGTNVLTF.

This clonotype was seen only once. V and J are TRBV5-1 and TRBJ2-2; D possibly corresponds to TRBD1 (5 bases). Trimming removed 6 bases from V and 2 bases from J, with 14 bases in between. Germline lookup yields CDR1 SGHRS and CDR2 YFSETQ. This CDR3 is built from 15 residues. The CDR3 here is CASKAGSLNTGELFF. DNA for the CDR3: TGCGCCAGCAAAGCAGGGTCACTTAACACCGGGGAGCTGTTTTTT.

This clonotype turned up a few times. J is TRBJ1-1 and V is TRBV20-1; D might be TRBD1 (5 bases). Trimming took 3 bases from V and 4 from J, leaving 12 bases between them. The germline V gene encodes CDR1 DFQATT and CDR2 SNEGSKA (reference sequence). The CDR3 loop spans 13 amino acids. CDR3: CSASLVGATEAFF. Written as DNA, the CDR3 is TGCAGTGCTAGTCTAGTAGGGGCCACTGAAGCTTTCTTT.

This clonotype was counted ten times or more. J is TRBJ1-5 and V is TRBV24-1, with D maybe TRBD1 (6 bases). V was clipped by 7 bases and J by 6 bases, with 12 bases between them. The length of the CDR3 is 13 residues. The germline CDR1 and CDR2 sequences are KGHDR and SFDVKD. The CDR3, as DNA: TGTGCCACCAGGAAACAGGGCCGTCAGCCCCAGCATTTT. Residues: CATRKQGRQPQHF.

This clonotype was counted at least ten times. The CDR3 DNA sequence: TGTGCCTGGATGTTTGGCACTGAAGCTTTCTTT. Translating it yields CAWMFGTEAFF. The chain couples TRBV30 to TRBJ1-1; no firm D call. The CDR3 runs 11 residues. Looked up from germline, CDR1 is GTSNPN and CDR2 is SVGIG (reference sequence). V was clipped by 4 bases and J by 4 bases, with 7 bases between them.

This clonotype was observed many times. J is TRBJ1-6 and V is TRBV6-2 or TRBV6-3; no firm D call. The CDR3 is 13 residues long. Germline loops: CDR1 MNHEY, CDR2 SVGEGT. The V end lost 0 bases, the J end lost 10 bases, and 7 bases lay between the germline ends. The CDR3, as DNA: TGTGCCAGCAGTTACTCGGTCGAATCACCCCTCCACTTT. It codes for CASSYSVESPLHF.

This clonotype was counted many times. The chain carries TRBV7-2 and TRBJ1-6; D is ambiguous. CDR1 is SGHTA, CDR2 FQGNSA, per germline. Trimming cost V 2 bases and J 5 bases, with 13 bases left between them. The CDR3 spans 16 residues. The CDR3 DNA is TGTGCCAGCAGCTTATTCTCAGACTCTCATAATTCACCCCTCCACTTT. This gives the protein CASSLFSDSHNSPLHF. The full variable domain, in which reference TRBV7-2 and TRBJ1-6 provide the parts outside the CDR3, is GAGVSQSPSNKVTEKGKDVELRCDPISGHTALYWYRQSLGQGLEFLIYFQGNSAPDKSGLPSDRFSAERTGGSVSTLTIQRTQQEDSAVYLCASSLFSDSHNSPLHFGNGTRLTVT.

J is TRBJ1-2 and V is TRBV6-2 or TRBV6-3, with TRBD1 matching over 7 bases. The CDR3 loop spans 15 amino acids. Germline assignment: CDR1 MNHEY and CDR2 SVGEGT. The V segment lost 5 bases and the J segment 3 bases; nucleotides outside the gene matches: 9. The CDR3 nucleotides are TGTGCCAGCAGTGAAGGCCCGGGACAGCACTATGGCTACACCTTC. Residues: CASSEGPGQHYGYTF.

This clonotype occurred many times. The genes are TRBV11-2 and TRBJ1-2; D gene ambiguous. Germline V gene data show CDR1 as SGHAT and CDR2 as FQNNGV. Trimming removed 5 bases at V and 3 bases at J, with 16 bases between. The CDR3 is made up of 15 amino acids. The CDR3 sequence: CASSPSRGLDYGYTF. Written as DNA, the CDR3 is TGTGCCAGCAGCCCATCCCGCGGCTTAGACTATGGCTACACCTTC. The full variable domain, in which reference TRBV11-2 and TRBJ1-2 provide the parts outside the CDR3, is EAGVAQSPRYKIIEKRQSVAFWCNPISGHATLYWYQQILGQGPKLLIQFQNNGVVDDSQLPKDRFSAERLKGVDSTLKIQPAKLEDSAVYLCASSPSRGLDYGYTFGSGTRLTVV.

This clonotype was recorded at least ten times. The chain carries TRBV12-3 or TRBV12-4 and TRBJ1-5; D is unclear. Trimming took off 2 bases at V and 1 base at J, with 15 bases between the two ends. The CDR3 runs to 17 residues. The DNA of the CDR3 is TGTGCCAGCAGTTTAATGGGCCCGATGGCGAGCAATCAGCCCCAGCATTTT. Protein sequence: CASSLMGPMASNQPQHF.

The rearrangement joins TRBV6-2 or TRBV6-3 to TRBJ2-1; the match to TRBD1 covers 11 bases. The CDR3 spans 18 residues. With V trimmed by 5 bases and J by 5 bases, 14 bases remained unmatched. The germline CDR1 and CDR2 sequences are MNHEY and SVGEGT. The DNA of the CDR3 is TGTGCCAGCAGTCGACAAAGGGGGGGGACAGGGGGTCACAATGAGCAGTTCTTC. Its translation: CASSRQRGGTGGHNEQFF.

This clonotype has at least ten counts. V gene TRBV2 combines with J gene TRBJ1-1; TRBD1 matches at 8 bases. The CDR3 is 14 residues long. Germline V gives CDR1 SNHLY, CDR2 FYNNEI. The V and J ends lost 6 bases and 3 bases, in that order; junction bases with no gene match: 6. The CDR3 protein is CASRDTGGYTEAFF. The CDR3 nucleotides are TGTGCCAGCAGAGATACAGGGGGGTACACTGAAGCTTTCTTT.

Only a few counts were recorded for this clonotype. A read error may produce the germline difference seen at one junction end. The chain uses TRBV11-1 and TRBJ1-1, with 9 bases identical to TRBD1. The germline V gene has CDR1 SGHAT and CDR2 FQDESV (reference sequence). The CDR3 runs to 17 residues. In DNA, the CDR3 is TGCGCCAGCAGCCAGGGGGCCACGGGACAGGGGAACACTGAAGCTTTCTTT. Protein: CASSQGATGQGNTEAFF.

This clonotype was counted between two and nine times. The chain has TRBV3-1 and TRBJ2-7; the D gene is possibly TRBD2 (5 bases). V was shortened by 8 bases and J by 0 bases, with 11 bases between the two germline ends. CDR3 size: 13 residues. The V gene's germline CDR1 is LGHDT and CDR2 YNNKEL (reference sequence). The CDR3 coding sequence is TGTGCCAGCGCAGCTAGCCACTCCTACGAGCAGTACTTC. Translation: CASAASHSYEQYF.

J is TRBJ1-2 and V is TRBV7-8; TRBD1 aligns across 7 bases. The CDR3 consists of 14 residues. After removal of 2 bases from V and 8 bases from J, the junction contained 8 bases not matched to a gene. CDR1 and CDR2 from the germline V gene are SGHVS and FQNEAQ. This chain's CDR3 is CASSLLTGEEGYTF. The CDR3 nucleotides read TGTGCCAGCAGCTTACTCACAGGGGAGGAGGGCTACACCTTC.

This clonotype occurred a few times. V and J are TRBV15 and TRBJ2-3; no definite D call. Germline lookup yields CDR1 LNHNV and CDR2 YYDKDF (reference sequence). V shed 0 bases and J shed 1 base, with 8 bases lying between them. This CDR3 has 15 residues. The CDR3 spells CATSRDLGGTDTQYF. For the CDR3, the DNA is TGTGCCACCAGCAGAGATCTCGGTGGCACAGATACGCAGTATTTT. The full variable domain, its missing parts supplied by reference TRBV15 and TRBJ2-3, is DAMVIQNPRYQVTQFGKPVTLSCSQTLNHNVMYWYQQKSSQAPKLLFHYYDKDFNNEADTPDNFQSRRPNTSFCFLDIRSPGLGDTAMYLCATSRDLGGTDTQYFGPGTRLTVL.

In its sample, this clonotype was seen a few times. The chain employs TRBV12-3 or TRBV12-4 and TRBJ1-2, with 7 bases aligning to TRBD1. J gave up 5 bases and V 4 bases, and 7 bases lay outside the gene matches. This CDR3 is built from 14 residues. CDR3 protein: CASSSGGRAYGYTF. In DNA, the CDR3 is TGTGCCAGCAGTTCAGGGGGACGCGCTTATGGCTACACCTTC.

This clonotype was seen at least ten times. The V call is TRBV28, the J call TRBJ2-7, with 9 bases that match TRBD1. The CDR3 contains 18 residues. Germline V gene data show CDR1 as MDHEN and CDR2 as SYDVKM. J lost 2 bases, V lost 3 bases, and 14 bases had no gene match. CDR3 coding DNA: TGTGCCAGCAGTTTCGGGGGGTCGTGGGACAGGGTGGCCTACGAGCAGTACTTC. Residues: CASSFGGSWDRVAYEQYF.